This entry lists 8 T cell receptor beta chains sequenced from one sample in a study of blood T cell repertoires in COVID-19. Data came from immunoSEQ multiplex PCR; TCRdb stores just in-frame clones and leaves some out. The sample lists some 140,000 clones, around 90% seen once, with around 0.55% in the top ten. The source material was peripheral blood. The source of these receptors is a man in his forties or fifties with acute or convalescent COVID-19.

CDR3: CSVYPAGDVNTGELFF. CDR3 nucleotides: TGCAGCGTTTATCCAGCGGGGGATGTTAACACCGGGGAGCTGTTTTTT. The genes are TRBV29-1 and TRBJ2-2, with 8 bases that match TRBD2. The CDR3 runs 16 residues. With 5 bases clipped from V and 2 bases from J, the junction kept 10 bases outside the gene matches. Germline V gene sequence: CDR1 SQVTM, CDR2 ANQGSEA.

The gene calls are TRBV7-3 and TRBJ1-1; the match to TRBD1 covers 9 bases. Trimming took 5 bases from V and 4 from J; bases not matched to a gene: 5. Germline CDR1 and CDR2: SGHTA and FQGTGA. This CDR3 is 14 amino acids long. Here the CDR3 reads CASSKGTGTTEAFF. In DNA, the CDR3 is TGTGCCAGCAGCAAAGGGACAGGGACCACTGAAGCTTTCTTT.

The CDR3 here is CASSFLDRGSNEQYF. CDR3 in DNA: TGTGCCAGCAGTTTCCTAGACAGGGGTTCGAACGAGCAGTACTTC. The V call is TRBV27, the J call TRBJ2-7; 8 bases fit TRBD1. From germline, CDR1 is MNHEY and CDR2 SMNVEV (reference sequence). The CDR3 runs to 15 residues. After removal of 3 bases from V and 5 bases from J, the junction contained 9 bases not matched to a gene.

This clone was found a few times. V usage is TRBV28 and J usage is TRBJ2-7, with 7 bases aligning to TRBD2. Looked up from germline, CDR1 is MDHEN and CDR2 is SYDVKM. This CDR3 region has 15 residues. Losses at the gene ends were 3 bases for V and 1 base for J; bases not matched to a gene: 6. DNA for the CDR3: TGTGCCAGCAGTTTGGAGGGTAGCGGGTCCTACGAGCAGTACTTC. Encoded protein: CASSLEGSGSYEQYF.

V and J are TRBV6-1 and TRBJ2-4; a weak D match, TRBD2 (6 bases). CDR1 MNHNS and CDR2 SASEGT come from the germline V gene. This CDR3 contains 13 residues. V lost 0 bases to trimming and J lost 6 bases, with 6 bases between them. CDR3 protein: CASSEAGGNIQYF. The CDR3 region has the DNA TGTGCCAGCAGTGAAGCGGGGGGAAACATTCAGTACTTC.

The V gene is TRBV7-9, the J gene TRBJ2-5; 7 nucleotides agree with TRBD1. Losses at the gene ends were 5 bases for V and 4 bases for J; bases not matched to a gene: 7. Germline lookup yields CDR1 SEHNR and CDR2 FQNEAQ (reference sequence). The CDR3 totals 14 residues. The CDR3 DNA follows: TGTGCCAGCAGCGAGCGGACAGGCACAGAGACCCAGTACTTC. Its protein product is CASSERTGTETQYF.

This chain joins TRBV7-2 and TRBJ1-2; D unclear. Per germline, CDR1 SGHTA and CDR2 FQGNSA. This CDR3 is built from 14 residues. V was clipped by 5 bases and J by 4 bases, with 14 bases between them. DNA of the CDR3: TGTGCCAGCAGCCCCCGCGAGGGTGCCTATGGCTACACCTTC. Translation gives CASSPREGAYGYTF.

V is TRBV7-6 and J is TRBJ2-3; 9 bases align to TRBD2. The germline V gene has CDR1 SGHVS and CDR2 FNYEAQ. V was clipped by 3 bases and J by 0 bases; unmatched bases: 10. This CDR3 region has 18 residues. The CDR3, as DNA: TGTGCCAGCAGCTTCTTAGCGGGGGAGCTATTTAGCACAGATACGCAGTATTTT. Translation gives CASSFLAGELFSTDTQYF.